This TCR beta chain came from a study of early T cells in non-severe SARS-CoV-2 infection. Turning to the study itself: Chains from this unsorted whole-blood bulk RNA could not be paired.

Notes on the study in general: VDJdb matching, biased toward anti-spike CD8 responses, missed private and CD4 specificities.

There are 21 residues in the CDR3. The junction had 18 bases not matched to a gene; V was cut back by 0 bases and J by 0 bases. Germline V CDR1 and CDR2: SQVTM, ANQGSEA. This clonotype appeared many times. Its antigen is not identified. Unique molecular identifiers (one per individual cDNA molecule) were attached. TCRdb ran MiXCR on the 5' RACE reads and lists one entry per CDR3 protein. The table includes under 30,000 distinct CDR3 sequences, roughly 6% detected once. The material sequenced was whole blood. V and J are TRBV29-1 and TRBJ2-7, with 12 bases fitting TRBD2. This TCR came from an adult who was a healthcare worker with PCR-confirmed SARS-CoV-2 infection or an uninfected control (not recorded which). Here the CDR3 DNA reads TGCAGCGTTGAAGAAGGGACCGGGACAAGGACTAGCGGGGACTACTCCTACGAGCAGTACTTC. This gives the protein CSVEEGTGTRTSGDYSYEQYF.